There are many counts of the clone carrying this T cell receptor (beta chain). Its antigen is unidentified. V dropped 4 bases and J dropped 0 bases, with 8 bases sitting between them. Per the germline V gene, CDR1 is SGHRS and CDR2 is YFSETQ. There are 14 residues in the CDR3. Naive CD8 T cells, phenotype CD8+CD4-CCR7+CD45RA+, were sorted. This sample is drawn from a study of molecular identifiers for immune sequencing clone quantification. About the study: The replicate experiment used RNA from 20,000 or 100,000 naive CD8 cells. This RNA was split into five aliquots, and four of them were sequenced. Study findings and constraints: The study found clones above 20 RNA copies held over 99% of effector molecules and under 1% in naive cells.

Previously published methods and listed TCR primers were used for the bulk TCR libraries. TCRdb re-analysed the PCR reads in MiXCR, keeping a single row per CDR3 protein. Of a few hundred thousand distinct CDR3 sequences listed, roughly 24% are singletons. J is TRBJ1-3 and V is TRBV5-1, with D uncertain. The sequence was collected from a human donor in good health. Some libraries in this study had Jurkat cell RNA spiked in. The sequenced material came from naive CD8+ T cells from blood, with Jurkat cell RNA spiked in. Subset meaning: FACS-sorted CD8+CD4-CCR7+CD45RA+ naive T cells. The CDR3 DNA reads TGCGCCAGCAGCCAAACAGACTCTGGAAACACCATATATTTT. Protein: CASSQTDSGNTIYF. The full variable domain, in which reference TRBV5-1 and TRBJ1-3 provide the parts outside the CDR3, is KAGVTQTPRYLIKTRGQQVTLSCSPISGHRSVSWYQQTPGQGLQFLFEYFSETQRNKGNFPGRFSGRQFSNSRSEMNVSTLELGDSALYLCASSQTDSGNTIYFGEGSWLTVV.